One and the same sample provided the 12 T cell receptor beta chains below, sequenced in a study of cytomegalovirus exposure and HLA in healthy donors (dated by TCRdb to the late 2010s). The receptor library was made with the immunoSEQ multiplex PCR assay. TCRdb's version of the immuneACCESS table is confined to in-frame rearrangements and falls short of the full clone set. An unresolved V gene accounts for under half of the shortfall where checked; the remainder is of unknown origin. This sample lists under 250,000 clones; approximately 87% were detected once. About 3% of the sample goes to the ten largest clones. Input material: PBMCs. The receptor source for this set is a man younger than 30 in good health and CMV-seronegative.

The genes are TRBV27 and TRBJ2-1, with 7 bases fitting TRBD2. The J segment lost 4 bases and the V segment lost 7 bases, leaving 10 bases of the junction unmatched. The CDR3 consists of 15 residues. Per germline, CDR1 MNHEY and CDR2 SMNVEV (reference sequence). The CDR3 here is CASTPAGKGYNEQFF. CDR3 sequence (DNA): TGTGCCAGCACCCCAGCGGGAAAGGGGTACAATGAGCAGTTCTTC.

The chain has TRBV5-1 and TRBJ2-1; 12 bases map to TRBD2. Germline values: CDR1 SGHRS, CDR2 YFSETQ. Unmatched junction bases numbered 0, after V lost 5 bases and J lost 0 bases. The CDR3 covers 15 residues. The CDR3 DNA is TGCGCCAGCAGACTAGCGGGAGGCTCCTACAATGAGCAGTTCTTC. Residues: CASRLAGGSYNEQFF.

This clone has more than one count but fewer than ten. V and J are TRBV25-1 and TRBJ2-3, with D maybe TRBD2 (5 bases). The CDR3 is 11 residues long. Germline lookup yields CDR1 MGHDK and CDR2 SYGVNS. The V gene lost 11 bases and the J gene lost 4 bases, with 10 bases spanning the gap. DNA of the CDR3: TGTGCCTCGGGGTTGCCAGATACGCAGTATTTT. Its translation: CASGLPDTQYF.

CDR3 DNA: TGTGCCAGCAGCTCTCGGACTGGGGAGCTGTTTTTT. The encoded protein is CASSSRTGELFF. J is TRBJ2-2 and V is TRBV11-2, with a possible D match to TRBD2 (5 bases). V was trimmed by 4 bases and J by 8 bases, leaving 8 bases between them. Germline values: CDR1 SGHAT, CDR2 FQNNGV. The CDR3 is 12 residues long.

The chain joins TRBV5-1 to TRBJ2-2, with a tentative D call TRBD1 (5 bases). The CDR3 spans 14 residues. CDR1 and CDR2 from the germline V gene are SGHRS and YFSETQ. V lost 0 bases and J lost 7, with 10 bases in between. The CDR3 loop reads CASSLGQGSGELFF. Written as DNA, the CDR3 is TGCGCCAGCAGCTTGGGCCAGGGCAGCGGGGAGCTGTTTTTT.

In nucleotides, the CDR3 is TGTGCCAGCAGCTCGACAGTAAACTATGGCTACACCTTC. It yields the protein CASSSTVNYGYTF. J is TRBJ1-2 and V is TRBV7-8, with D tentatively TRBD1 (5 bases). Germline V lookup: CDR1 SGHVS, CDR2 FQNEAQ. The V and J ends lost 4 bases and 2 bases respectively, with 8 bases between them. The CDR3 contains 13 residues.

The chain joins TRBV5-6 to TRBJ1-3; no clear D gene. CDR1 and CDR2 from the germline V gene are SGHDT and YYEEEE. The CDR3 is 14 residues long. Trimming pared 4 bases from V and 1 base from J, leaving 9 bases between. Here the CDR3 DNA reads TGTGCCAGCAGCGCCACAAGTTCTGGAAACACCATATATTTT. It encodes CASSATSSGNTIYF.

V usage is TRBV10-3 and J usage is TRBJ1-6, with D possibly TRBD1 on 5 matching bases. The V end lost 8 bases, the J end lost 4 bases, and 12 bases lay between the germline ends. The CDR3 is 14 amino acids. CDR1 is ENHRY and CDR2 is SYGVKD in the germline V gene. CDR3 in DNA: TGTGCCATCCAACCGGGGGGTTATAATTCACCCCTCCACTTT. Translated: CAIQPGGYNSPLHF.

The V gene is TRBV19, the J gene TRBJ2-1; 8 nucleotides align to TRBD1. Germline V gene sequence: CDR1 LNHDA, CDR2 SQIVND (reference sequence). The J segment lost 9 bases and the V segment lost 6 bases, leaving 10 bases of the junction unmatched. This CDR3 contains 14 residues. Here the CDR3 DNA reads TGTGCCAGTAGGGACCAGGGGGCGCGAAGTGAGCAGTTCTTC. It is translated as CASRDQGARSEQFF.

The DNA of the CDR3 is TGCGCCAGCAGTCAATCCCCCCTCAGGAGGCGGGTGCCCCAGCATTTT. Translating gives CASSQSPLRRRVPQHF. The V gene is TRBV23-1, the J gene TRBJ1-5; D is unclear. TRBV23-1 is recorded as an ORF, its role being uncertain. This CDR3 region has 16 residues. Trimming took 0 bases from V and 9 from J, leaving 18 bases between them.

This chain connects TRBV5-1 to TRBJ2-7; the match to TRBD2 covers 15 bases. The CDR3 covers 19 residues. V gave up 2 bases and J gave up 6 bases; unmatched junction bases: 15. The V gene's germline CDR1 is SGHRS and CDR2 YFSETQ. CDR3 in amino acids: CASSLQPGLAGGTGSEQYF. In nucleotides, the CDR3 is TGCGCCAGCAGCTTACAACCGGGACTAGCGGGGGGCACAGGGTCCGAGCAGTACTTC.

The chain links TRBV27 to TRBJ2-2, with D perhaps matching TRBD2 (5 bases). The length of the CDR3 is 14 residues. Germline lookup yields CDR1 MNHEY and CDR2 SMNVEV (reference sequence). Trimming removed 8 bases at V and 4 bases at J, with 14 bases between. The CDR3 nucleotides read TGTGCCAGCCGGCCGCTAGCTCCCACCGGGGAGCTGTTTTTT. This translates into CASRPLAPTGELFF.